The 24 T cell receptor beta chains reported below all come from one sample, sequenced in a study of T cell responses to AZD1222 COVID-19 vaccine (dated by TCRdb to the early 2020s). The sample's time point label, in plain terms: baseline before first vaccination. Library construction relied on the immunoSEQ multiplex PCR assay. The table was pulled from immuneACCESS by TCRdb, which kept in-frame rearrangements only. Such tables lose some clones; where checked, under half of the loss comes from unresolved V genes, and the rest has no known cause. A total of more than 150,000 clones appear in this sample, roughly 90% of them only once. About 4.4% of the sample rests with the top ten. The source was peripheral blood, collected on day 0 of AZD1222 vaccination. These receptors all stem from an adult in good health.

In DNA, the CDR3 is TGTGCCAGCAGCTTATGGGCGGAAGACAATGAGCAGTTCTTC. Its translation is CASSLWAEDNEQFF. This chain uses TRBV7-3 with TRBJ2-1; D unresolved. Germline values: CDR1 SGHTA, CDR2 FQGTGA. This CDR3 comprises 14 residues. V dropped 2 bases and J dropped 5 bases, with 10 bases sitting between them.

J is TRBJ2-5 and V is TRBV27; D is perhaps TRBD1 (5 bases). The CDR3 loop spans 13 amino acids. V shed 6 bases and J shed 5 bases, with 13 bases lying between them. Germline-derived CDR1 and CDR2 are MNHEY and SMNVEV (reference sequence). CDR3 coding DNA: TGTGCCAGCAGATCTTGGGGCCACGAGACCCAGTACTTC. Amino acids: CASRSWGHETQYF.

The chain has TRBV28 and TRBJ1-6, with D possibly being TRBD1 (5 bases). The CDR3 runs 16 residues. The ends were cut back, 5 bases at V and 0 bases at J, with 11 bases in the middle. CDR1 and CDR2 from the germline V gene are MDHEN and SYDVKM. The CDR3 DNA reads as TGTGCCAGCAGTAGACAGTTGAGCTCCTATAATTCACCCCTCCACTTT. Translating gives CASSRQLSSYNSPLHF.

The chain employs TRBV5-1 and TRBJ2-3; TRBD2 aligns across 10 bases. Germline assignment: CDR1 SGHRS and CDR2 YFSETQ. J gave up 4 bases and V 4 bases, and 12 bases lay outside the gene matches. The CDR3 covers 17 residues. Written as DNA, the CDR3 is TGCGCCAGCAGCCCGTCTCGAGCGGGAGGGGTCCCAGATACGCAGTATTTT. It encodes CASSPSRAGGVPDTQYF.

The CDR3 is CASSLGREQRDTQYF. In nucleotides, the CDR3 is TGCGCCAGCAGCTTGGGGCGGGAGCAGAGAGATACGCAGTATTTT. The gene calls are TRBV5-1 and TRBJ2-3, with 7 bases identical to TRBD2. Germline V gives CDR1 SGHRS, CDR2 YFSETQ. The trim removed 0 bases at V and 5 bases at J, leaving 6 bases unmatched. This CDR3 comprises 15 residues. Full variable domain (missing parts from reference TRBV5-1 and TRBJ2-3): KAGVTQTPRYLIKTRGQQVTLSCSPISGHRSVSWYQQTPGQGLQFLFEYFSETQRNKGNFPGRFSGRQFSNSRSEMNVSTLELGDSALYLCASSLGREQRDTQYFGPGTRLTVL.

The chain carries TRBV5-1 and TRBJ2-2, with 11 bases lining up with TRBD2. Germline V gives CDR1 SGHRS, CDR2 YFSETQ. CDR3 length equals 16 residues. Unmatched junction bases numbered 7, after V lost 7 bases and J lost 2 bases. CDR3 DNA sequence: TGCGCCAGCTGGGCACTAGCGGGGGTAAACACCGGGGAGCTGTTTTTT. Its protein product is CASWALAGVNTGELFF. Based on the CDR3 plus reference TRBV5-1 and TRBJ2-2, the full variable domain is KAGVTQTPRYLIKTRGQQVTLSCSPISGHRSVSWYQQTPGQGLQFLFEYFSETQRNKGNFPGRFSGRQFSNSRSEMNVSTLELGDSALYLCASWALAGVNTGELFFGEGSRLTVL.

The chain joins TRBV5-5 to TRBJ2-7, with unresolved D. V shed 4 bases and J shed 4 bases, with 15 bases lying between them. The germline V gene encodes CDR1 SGHKS and CDR2 YYEKEE (reference sequence). This CDR3 comprises 14 residues. CDR3 coding DNA: TGTGCCAGCAGCGTGGACCGCACGCCTTACGAGCAGTACTTC. Its protein is CASSVDRTPYEQYF.

This clone turned up a few times. The chain joins TRBV7-9 to TRBJ1-2; D gene unclear. Trimming removed 1 base at V and 5 bases at J, with 14 bases between. CDR1 is SEHNR and CDR2 is FQNEAQ in the germline V gene (reference sequence). The CDR3 loop spans 15 amino acids. CDR3 residues: CASSLDHILEYGYTF. CDR3 coding DNA: TGTGCCAGCAGCTTAGACCACATTTTGGAATATGGCTACACCTTC.

The rearrangement joins TRBV5-1 to TRBJ2-7; TRBD2 matches 7 bases. V shed 1 base and J 4 bases; nucleotides not matched to a gene: 5. The CDR3 consists of 14 residues. The germline V gene encodes CDR1 SGHRS and CDR2 YFSETQ. The CDR3 DNA reads TGCGCCAGCAGCTTGCAAACTAGCGAGTACGAGCAGTACTTC. Encoded protein: CASSLQTSEYEQYF.

The count of this clone is one. V usage is TRBV28 and J usage is TRBJ2-7; 12 bases align to TRBD2. CDR1 is MDHEN and CDR2 is SYDVKM in the germline V gene. The V and J ends lost 4 bases and 6 bases, in that order; junction bases with no gene match: 4. There are 14 residues in the CDR3. As DNA, the CDR3 is TGTGCCAGCAGTTCACTAGCGGGAGGAGGCGAGCAGTACTTC. Amino acid sequence: CASSSLAGGGEQYF.

This chain links TRBV27 with TRBJ1-6; D not resolved. Germline values: CDR1 MNHEY, CDR2 SMNVEV (reference sequence). Trimming removed 5 bases at V and 7 bases at J, with 12 bases between. This CDR3 is 14 amino acids long. The CDR3 nucleotides read TGTGCCAGCAGTCCGTACAGCCAGAATTCACCCCTCCACTTT. It yields the protein CASSPYSQNSPLHF.

This clone was detected only once. V and J are TRBV28 and TRBJ2-5, with 8 bases fitting TRBD1. In germline, CDR1 is MDHEN, CDR2 SYDVKM. V lost 10 bases, J lost 2 bases, and 6 bases stayed unmatched. This CDR3 has 13 amino acids. CDR3 amino acids: CATDRGKQETQYF. The CDR3 DNA follows: TGTGCCACAGACAGGGGAAAACAAGAGACCCAGTACTTC.

J is TRBJ2-5 and V is TRBV10-3; unclear D gene. This CDR3 contains 13 residues. V lost 2 bases and J lost 5, with 9 bases in between. CDR1 and CDR2 (germline): ENHRY, SYGVKD. The CDR3 nucleotides read TGTGCCATCAGTGAGAAGGGAACGGAGACCCAGTACTTC. This codes for CAISEKGTETQYF.

This chain connects TRBV9 to TRBJ2-2; D gene uncertain. The V end was cut by 4 bases, the J end by 7 bases, with 14 bases between. The germline gives CDR1 SGDLS, CDR2 YYNGEE. This CDR3 is built from 14 residues. CDR3 DNA sequence: TGTGCCAGCAGCCTGCGGCCAGTCCGCGGGGAGCTGTTTTTT. Protein: CASSLRPVRGELFF.

This sequence joins TRBV28 and TRBJ1-6; D is unresolved. The V gene's germline CDR1 is MDHEN and CDR2 SYDVKM. The germline V and J ends were trimmed by 6 bases and 8 bases, with 11 bases remaining between them. The CDR3 sequence is 13 residues long. DNA of the CDR3: TGTGCCAGCAGGGGGTCCTCTTATTCACCCCTCCACTTT. Translation gives CASRGSSYSPLHF.

V is TRBV28 and J is TRBJ2-7; TRBD2 matches 9 bases. This CDR3 spans 18 amino acids. CDR1 MDHEN and CDR2 SYDVKM come from the germline V gene. The trim removed 6 bases at V and 4 bases at J, leaving 19 bases unmatched. The CDR3 DNA reads TGTGCCAGCAGCCACCTAAACCTGGGGACTAGCAGACCGTACGAGCAGTACTTC. Translated: CASSHLNLGTSRPYEQYF. Supplemented by reference TRBV28 and TRBJ2-7, the full variable domain reads DVKVTQSSRYLVKRTGEKVFLECVQDMDHENMFWYRQDPGLGLRLIYFSYDVKMKEKGDIPEGYSVSREKKERFSLILESASTNQTSMYLCASSHLNLGTSRPYEQYFGPGTRLTVT.

DNA for the CDR3: TGTGCCAGCAGCCGAGCCGAGAGTAACTATGGCTACACCTTC. This gives the protein CASSRAESNYGYTF. The chain has TRBV3-1 (or the pseudogene TRBV3-2) and TRBJ1-2; D remains ambiguous. This CDR3 spans 14 amino acids. Looked up from germline, CDR1 is LGHDT and CDR2 is YNNKEL (reference sequence). Trimming stripped 4 bases from V and 1 base from J, with 10 bases between.

The rearrangement uses TRBV28 and TRBJ2-1; the match to TRBD1 covers 8 bases. The V segment lost 10 bases and the J segment 4 bases; nucleotides outside the gene matches: 3. The V gene's germline CDR1 is MDHEN and CDR2 SYDVKM. The CDR3 runs to 12 residues. Here the CDR3 DNA reads TGTGCCACAGGGGGCTGGTACAATGAGCAGTTCTTC. It encodes CATGGWYNEQFF. Full variable domain (outside the CDR3, taken from reference TRBV28 and TRBJ2-1): DVKVTQSSRYLVKRTGEKVFLECVQDMDHENMFWYRQDPGLGLRLIYFSYDVKMKEKGDIPEGYSVSREKKERFSLILESASTNQTSMYLCATGGWYNEQFFGPGTRLTVL.

The gene calls are TRBV30 and TRBJ1-6; tentatively, D is TRBD1 (6 bases). Germline-derived CDR1 and CDR2 are GTSNPN and SVGIG (reference sequence). The CDR3 totals 20 residues. V was cut by 0 bases and J by 0 bases, with 21 bases left in between. The CDR3 spells CAWSVPVGVGASSYNSPLHF. CDR3 coding DNA: TGTGCCTGGAGTGTACCGGTTGGGGTGGGGGCAAGCTCCTATAATTCACCCCTCCACTTT.

The genes are TRBV6-1 and TRBJ2-7, with 9 bases matching TRBD2. The junction had 4 bases not matched to a gene; V was cut back by 1 base and J by 3 bases. This CDR3 has 15 amino acids. Germline-derived CDR1 and CDR2 are MNHNS and SASEGT. The chain's CDR3 is CASSEGLAGFYEQYF. CDR3 nucleotides: TGTGCCAGCAGTGAAGGGCTAGCGGGATTCTACGAGCAGTACTTC.

V and J are TRBV14 and TRBJ2-7; possibly TRBD1 for D (6 bases). Trimming stripped 4 bases from V and 3 bases from J, with 16 bases between. Germline V gene sequence: CDR1 SGHDN, CDR2 FVKESK. The CDR3 is 15 residues long. CDR3 protein: CASSPLAARGYEQYF. CDR3 in DNA: TGTGCCAGCAGCCCGCTAGCAGCCAGGGGCTACGAGCAGTACTTC.

The chain recombines TRBV10-3 with TRBJ2-7; D is perhaps TRBD2 (5 bases). This CDR3 contains 14 residues. V was shortened by 6 bases and J by 1 base, with 13 bases between the two germline ends. Germline CDR1 reads ENHRY; CDR2 reads SYGVKD. The CDR3 loop is CAISLAEGSYEQYF. The CDR3, as DNA: TGTGCCATCAGCCTGGCCGAGGGATCCTACGAGCAGTACTTC.

The CDR3 DNA reads as TGTGCCAGCGAAGCGGGGTCCTCCTACAATGAGCAGTTCTTC. Translated: CASEAGSSYNEQFF. The chain is built from TRBV19 and TRBJ2-1, with 7 bases that match TRBD2. The CDR3 covers 14 residues. Germline CDR1 and CDR2: LNHDA and SQIVND (reference sequence). V lost 9 bases to trimming and J lost 0 bases; unmatched junction nucleotides: 5.

This rearrangement joins TRBV7-2 to TRBJ2-5; a possible D gene is TRBD2 (5 bases). The CDR3 has 14 residues. The V gene's germline CDR1 is SGHTA and CDR2 FQGNSA. V shed 0 bases and J shed 7 bases, with 12 bases lying between them. CDR3 in amino acids: CASSLASSEGTQYF. DNA for the CDR3: TGTGCCAGCAGCTTAGCGAGCAGTGAGGGGACCCAGTACTTC.